This T cell receptor beta chain was found in a study of blood T cell repertoires in COVID-19. Study-wide context: Specimens from acute and convalescent COVID-19 originated in the United States, Italy and Spain. PBMCs, B-cell-depleted T cells, or T cells provided the cDNA or gDNA that made up the material.

Unmatched junction bases numbered 13, after V lost 4 bases and J lost 1 base. The CDR3 loop spans 17 amino acids. Germline assignment: CDR1 GTSNPN and CDR2 SVGIG (reference sequence). Per the original data handling: Cell counts per sample came from amplifying reference gene primers. This table comes from immunoSEQ multiplex PCR, and its TCRdb copy is limited to in-frame clones, with some not included. The V and J calls and clone size come from that table; D and trimming were worked out from the DNA. The profile shows over 250,000 clones, 75% to 90% of them singletons. The sequenced sample was peripheral blood. This rearrangement joins TRBV30 to TRBJ2-5, with 9 bases identical to TRBD1. The sequence derives from a woman in her 70s with COVID-19, enrolled during active disease. The CDR3, as DNA: TGTGCCTGGAATCAATACCCTAGGACAGGGGCCCAAGAGACCCAGTACTTC. It specifies CAWNQYPRTGAQETQYF.